This T cell receptor beta chain derives from a study of blood T cell repertoires in COVID-19. Study overall: Collection of acute and convalescent COVID-19 samples took place in the United States, Italy and Spain. T cells, B-cell-depleted T cells, or PBMCs provided the cDNA or gDNA that served as material.

This clone occurred a few times. Original processing notes: The authors estimated nucleated cell counts from reference gene primer amplification. Sequencing was performed with immunoSEQ multiplex PCR; in TCRdb, only in-frame clones are kept and a portion is missing. The V and J calls and clone size are taken from that table; D and trimming were inferred from the DNA. Here the sample spans more than 45,000 clones, about 92% being singletons. Germline-derived CDR1 and CDR2 are MRHNA and SNTAGT. With 3 bases clipped from V and 8 bases from J, the junction kept 7 bases outside the gene matches. The CDR3 contains 15 residues.

This TCR came from a human donor in a cohort sampled during active COVID-19. The sample comprised peripheral blood. The gene calls are TRBV6-4 and TRBJ2-1; 10 bases map to TRBD2. The CDR3 loop is CASSEASGSWDEQFF. The CDR3 DNA reads TGTGCCAGCAGTGAAGCTAGCGGGAGTTGGGATGAGCAGTTCTTC.